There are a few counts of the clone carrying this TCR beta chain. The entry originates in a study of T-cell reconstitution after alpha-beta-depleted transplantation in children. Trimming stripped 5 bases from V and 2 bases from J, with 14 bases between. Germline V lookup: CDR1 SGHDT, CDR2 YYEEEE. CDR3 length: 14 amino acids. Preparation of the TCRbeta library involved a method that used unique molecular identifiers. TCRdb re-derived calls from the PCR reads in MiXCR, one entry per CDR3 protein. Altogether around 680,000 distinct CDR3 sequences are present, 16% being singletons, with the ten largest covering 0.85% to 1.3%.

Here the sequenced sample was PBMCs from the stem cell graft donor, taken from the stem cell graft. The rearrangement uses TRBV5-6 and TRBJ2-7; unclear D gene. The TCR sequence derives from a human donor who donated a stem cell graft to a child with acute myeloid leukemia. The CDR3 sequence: CASSYLRRPYEQYV. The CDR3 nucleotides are TGTGCCAGCAGTTATTTGAGACGGCCCTACGAGCAGTACGTC.